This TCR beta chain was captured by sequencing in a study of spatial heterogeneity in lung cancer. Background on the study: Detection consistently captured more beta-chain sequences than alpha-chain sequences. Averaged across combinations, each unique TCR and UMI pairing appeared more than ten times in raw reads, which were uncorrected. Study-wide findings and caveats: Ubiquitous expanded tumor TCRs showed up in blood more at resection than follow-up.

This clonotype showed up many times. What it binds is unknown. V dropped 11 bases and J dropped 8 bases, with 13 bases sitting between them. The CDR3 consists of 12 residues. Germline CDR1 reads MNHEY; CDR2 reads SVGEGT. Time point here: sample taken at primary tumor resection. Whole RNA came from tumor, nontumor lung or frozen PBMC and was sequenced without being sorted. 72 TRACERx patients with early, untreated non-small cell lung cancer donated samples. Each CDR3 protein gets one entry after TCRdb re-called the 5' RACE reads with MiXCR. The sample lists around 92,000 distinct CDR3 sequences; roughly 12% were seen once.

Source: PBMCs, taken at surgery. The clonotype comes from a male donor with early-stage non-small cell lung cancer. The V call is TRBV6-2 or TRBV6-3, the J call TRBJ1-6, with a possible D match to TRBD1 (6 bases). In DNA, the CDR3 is TGTGCCGCCCGGACAGAAGATTCACCCCTCCACTTT. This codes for CAARTEDSPLHF.